These 10 T cell receptor beta chains were sequenced from one sample in a study of blood T cells in healthy people across ages. Primed by a sample-barcoded 5' primer and a J-beta primer mix, a second PCR proceeded for about 6 to 12 cycles. TCRdb independently ran MiXCR on the 5' RACE reads; one entry per CDR3 protein. The repertoire holds hundreds of thousands of distinct CDR3 sequences, 52% seen once, with about 13% in the top ten. Sequencing was done on a sample of blood. The receptors were sampled from a woman older than 75 in good health.

This clonotype was seen more than once but under ten times. The J gene is TRBJ2-1, the V gene TRBV6-2 or TRBV6-3; 8 positions agree with TRBD2. Germline lookup yields CDR1 MNHEY and CDR2 SVGEGT. This CDR3 region has 15 residues. V lost 6 bases to trimming and J lost 8 bases; unmatched junction nucleotides: 12. In DNA form, the CDR3 reads TGTGCCAGCAGACCCCCGAGCGGGAGTAAGGATGAGCAGTTCTTC. Its protein is CASRPPSGSKDEQFF.

This clonotype was seen repeatedly, ten times or more. This rearrangement joins TRBV3-1 to TRBJ2-1; TRBD2 might be the D (7 bases). Trimming took off 6 bases at V and 6 bases at J, with 15 bases between the two ends. From germline, CDR1 is LGHDT and CDR2 YNNKEL (reference sequence). The CDR3 spans 14 residues. CDR3 region: CASRFLGGPNEQFF. The DNA of the CDR3 is TGTGCCAGCAGATTTTTGGGGGGGCCCAATGAGCAGTTCTTC.

Ten or more counts support this clonotype. V and J are TRBV7-2 and TRBJ2-1; 8 bases fit TRBD2. The germline V gene has CDR1 SGHTA and CDR2 FQGNSA. CDR3 length: 14 amino acids. With 4 bases clipped from V and 10 bases from J, the junction kept 9 bases outside the gene matches. The CDR3 nucleotides are TGTGCCAGCAGCTCCGGGACTAGTTTCAGCGAGCAGTTCTTC. Translation gives CASSSGTSFSEQFF.

V usage is TRBV29-1 and J usage is TRBJ1-1; D not resolved. The CDR3 sequence is 12 residues long. V lost 8 bases to trimming and J lost 9 bases, with 19 bases between them. Germline V CDR1 and CDR2: SQVTM, ANQGSEA. The CDR3 region is CSTQSGNPQAFF. In DNA form, the CDR3 reads TGCAGCACCCAGTCCGGGAACCCCCAAGCTTTCTTT.

This clonotype was found many times. V and J are TRBV7-9 and TRBJ2-1; D unresolved. The germline CDR1 and CDR2 sequences are SEHNR and FQNEAQ (reference sequence). CDR3 length equals 12 residues. The V end was cut by 5 bases, the J end by 15 bases, with 17 bases between. The CDR3, as DNA: TGTGCCAGCAGCCTTCAAAGAGGTCGCCGGTTCTTC. It specifies CASSLQRGRRFF.

Of note for this clonotype: A read error may be the cause here, since a much bigger clone is one base away. V usage is TRBV7-2 and J usage is TRBJ2-5; a possible D gene is TRBD1 (6 bases). Deletions cut 7 bases from V and 11 bases from J, with 23 bases between. The germline V gene has CDR1 SGHTA and CDR2 FQGNSA. CDR3 length: 14 amino acids. The CDR3, as DNA: TGTGCCAGCACCCCCCGGGACATCTTCGGGGAGCAGTACTTC. Its translation: CASTPRDIFGEQYF. Full variable domain (remainder filled in from reference TRBV7-2 and TRBJ2-5): GAGVSQSPSNKVTEKGKDVELRCDPISGHTALYWYRQSLGQGLEFLIYFQGNSAPDKSGLPSDRFSAERTGGSVSTLTIQRTQQEDSAVYLCASTPRDIFGEQYFGPGTRLLVL.

There are many counts of this clonotype. V is TRBV3-1 and J is TRBJ2-1; D remains unclear. The germline V and J ends were trimmed by 0 bases and 6 bases, with 9 bases remaining between them. CDR3 size: 14 residues. CDR1 is LGHDT, CDR2 YNNKEL, per germline (reference sequence). The CDR3 region is CASSQDGRFNEQFF. DNA of the CDR3: TGTGCCAGCAGCCAAGACGGACGGTTCAATGAGCAGTTCTTC.

Concerning this clonotype: A read error is possible here, since a much larger clone lies one base away. The rearrangement joins TRBV9 to TRBJ2-3, with 9 bases matching TRBD2. Germline CDR1 reads SGDLS; CDR2 reads YYNGEE. This CDR3 has 17 residues. V lost 7 bases to trimming and J lost 3 bases; unmatched junction nucleotides: 15. CDR3 sequence: CASRARVRRGGTDTQYF. The CDR3, as DNA: TGTGCCAGCCGCGCCCGGGTTCGGCGGGGGGGTACAGATACGCAGTATTTT.

This chain links TRBV29-1 with TRBJ2-7, with no clear D. CDR3 length equals 11 residues. The germline V gene encodes CDR1 SQVTM and CDR2 ANQGSEA. V gave up 6 bases and J gave up 4 bases, with 10 bases separating them. The CDR3 sequence is CSVQKGYEQYF. CDR3 bases: TGCAGCGTCCAGAAGGGATACGAGCAGTACTTC.

CDR3 in amino acids: CASSPYDRGRGAYGYTF. In DNA, the CDR3 is TGTGCCAGCTCACCGTATGACAGGGGGCGCGGCGCCTATGGCTACACCTTC. This chain uses TRBV18 with TRBJ1-2; 10 bases fit TRBD1. Germline-derived CDR1 and CDR2 are KGHSH and LQKENI. CDR3 length: 17 amino acids. Germline trimming cut 3 bases from V and 4 bases from J; bases unmatched to any gene: 11.